One sample yielded the 30 T cell receptor beta chains listed below, sequenced in a study of cytomegalovirus exposure and HLA in healthy donors. Both 60 Vbeta primers and 13 Jbeta primers went into the PCR. The assay was immunoSEQ multiplex PCR, and TCRdb's table has in-frame clones only and misses some. The data show 160,000 or so clones, approximately 86% seen once. Sequencing was carried out using PBMCs. These TCRs come from a woman between 18 and 30 years old in good health and CMV-seronegative.

The chain couples TRBV6-1 to TRBJ2-2; D may be TRBD1 (5 bases). V dropped 2 bases and J dropped 11 bases, with 12 bases sitting between them. Germline-derived CDR1 and CDR2 are MNHNS and SASEGT. The CDR3 runs to 13 residues. The CDR3 region has the DNA TGTGCCAGCAGTGAACCCCCGGACACTGAGCTGTTTTTT. Translating it yields CASSEPPDTELFF.

The table lists this clone with a count of one. The rearrangement uses TRBV15 and TRBJ2-7; TRBD1 aligns across 11 bases. Germline CDR1 is LNHNV and CDR2 is YYDKDF (reference sequence). The CDR3 covers 15 residues. The J segment lost 7 bases and the V segment lost 1 base, leaving 6 bases of the junction unmatched. CDR3 DNA: TGTGCCACCAGCAGAGGCAGGACAGGGGGCGAAGAGCAGTACTTC. This translates into CATSRGRTGGEEQYF.

This clone has only one observation. The J gene is TRBJ2-1, the V gene TRBV5-4; D ambiguous. V was cut by 2 bases and J by 9 bases, with 9 bases left in between. The CDR3 is 12 amino acids. CDR1 and CDR2 (germline): SGHNT, YYREEE (reference sequence). CDR3 in amino acids: CASSFGGREQFF. CDR3 bases: TGTGCCAGCAGCTTCGGTGGGCGTGAGCAGTTCTTC.

The chain links TRBV14 to TRBJ1-4; possibly TRBD1 for D (6 bases). Germline CDR1 SGHDN, CDR2 FVKESK. CDR3 length: 15 residues. V lost 5 bases, J lost 6 bases, and 16 bases lay in between. The CDR3 sequence is CASSSRLAGDEKLFF. As DNA, the CDR3 is TGTGCCAGCAGCTCGCGGCTGGCAGGGGATGAAAAACTGTTTTTT.

This chain links TRBV2 with TRBJ1-2, with D tentatively TRBD1 (6 bases). This CDR3 is built from 13 residues. Germline V lookup: CDR1 SNHLY, CDR2 FYNNEI. V lost 11 bases and J lost 0, with 13 bases in between. The CDR3 sequence: CAGTGQANYGYTF. CDR3 DNA sequence: TGTGCCGGCACAGGGCAAGCTAACTATGGCTACACCTTC.

V and J are TRBV6-6 and TRBJ1-6; D ambiguous. V was pared by 4 bases and J by 7 bases, with 8 bases between. CDR1 is MNHNY and CDR2 is SVGAGI in the germline V gene (reference sequence). This CDR3 is built from 13 residues. The CDR3 is CASSSTVNSPLHF. CDR3 DNA sequence: TGTGCCAGCAGTTCTACAGTGAATTCACCCCTCCACTTT.

This clone has a handful of counts. The V and J genes are TRBV28 and TRBJ1-1; D call uncertain. The CDR3 length is 15 residues. V gave up 3 bases and J gave up 1 base, with 12 bases separating them. Looked up from germline, CDR1 is MDHEN and CDR2 is SYDVKM. CDR3: CASSFEGGANTEAFF. DNA of the CDR3: TGTGCCAGCAGTTTCGAGGGAGGTGCGAACACTGAAGCTTTCTTT.

The V call is TRBV5-4, the J call TRBJ2-1, with D perhaps TRBD2 (7 bases). Between the trimmed V and J ends, which lost 4 bases and 0 bases, there was a span of 14 bases. The CDR3 is 16 amino acids. Germline CDR1 is SGHNT and CDR2 is YYREEE (reference sequence). The CDR3, as DNA: TGTGCCAGCAGCCCCGGGGGGCGAAGCTCCTACAATGAGCAGTTCTTC. Residues: CASSPGGRSSYNEQFF.

This clone was recorded once. The chain has TRBV6-6 and TRBJ2-7; D is perhaps TRBD1 (6 bases). Germline values: CDR1 MNHNY, CDR2 SVGAGI (reference sequence). The CDR3 is 13 amino acids. Trimming took off 5 bases at V and 7 bases at J, with 15 bases between the two ends. DNA for the CDR3: TGTGCCAGCAGTGGGCAGGGGATGAGGGAGCAGTACTTC. As protein: CASSGQGMREQYF.

The rearrangement links TRBV11-2 to TRBJ2-7, with D maybe TRBD1 (5 bases). Trimming took 6 bases from V and 3 from J, leaving 21 bases between them. Germline-derived CDR1 and CDR2 are SGHAT and FQNNGV. CDR3 length: 16 residues. The CDR3 reads CASSSPKGRVFYEQYF. The CDR3 coding sequence is TGTGCCAGCAGTAGCCCGAAGGGGCGCGTCTTCTACGAGCAGTACTTC.

The gene calls are TRBV7-9 and TRBJ2-3; 11 bases align to TRBD2. This CDR3 contains 15 residues. V was clipped by 6 bases and J by 5 bases; unmatched bases: 7. Germline V gene data show CDR1 as SEHNR and CDR2 as FQNEAQ (reference sequence). In nucleotides, the CDR3 is TGTGCCAGCAGTCCCCTAGCGGGAGGAGGAGATACGCAGTATTTT. This translates into CASSPLAGGGDTQYF. Variable domain in full (rest from reference TRBV7-9 and TRBJ2-3): DTGVSQNPRHKITKRGQNVTFRCDPISEHNRLYWYRQTLGQGPEFLTYFQNEAQLEKSRLLSDRFSAERPKGSFSTLEIQRTEQGDSAMYLCASSPLAGGGDTQYFGPGTRLTVL.

This clone came up once. The gene calls are TRBV14 and TRBJ2-5; 13 positions match TRBD2. The V and J ends lost 4 bases and 13 bases, in that order; junction bases with no gene match: 9. Germline CDR1 reads SGHDN; CDR2 reads FVKESK. The CDR3 runs 14 residues. Here the CDR3 reads CASSPGLAGAVLYF. The CDR3, as DNA: TGTGCCAGCAGCCCTGGACTAGCGGGGGCCGTACTGTACTTC.

The chain uses TRBV6-5 and TRBJ2-5, with D unclear. Germline V gene data show CDR1 as MNHEY and CDR2 as SVGAGI. This CDR3 region has 13 residues. The germline V and J ends were trimmed by 6 bases and 5 bases, with 13 bases remaining between them. The CDR3 here is CASSEHYGETQYF. CDR3 coding DNA: TGTGCCAGCAGCGAGCATTACGGGGAGACCCAGTACTTC.

This chain links TRBV19 with TRBJ2-5, with D unclear. Between the trimmed V and J ends, which lost 1 base and 8 bases, there was a span of 17 bases. The CDR3 has 15 amino acids. Germline V gives CDR1 LNHDA, CDR2 SQIVND (reference sequence). The CDR3 DNA is TGTGCCAGTAGTATAGGGTCTGGCATCGTGGGCACCCAGTACTTC. This codes for CASSIGSGIVGTQYF.

This chain connects TRBV7-9 to TRBJ1-4, with 9 bases that match TRBD1. Germline values: CDR1 SEHNR, CDR2 FQNEAQ (reference sequence). The V gene end was trimmed by 4 bases and the J gene end by 13 bases; junction bases not matched to a gene: 13. This CDR3 has 15 amino acids. As DNA, the CDR3 is TGTGCCAGCAGCTCTGTTTCGACAGGGACAGGGCGACTGTTTTTT. Amino acids: CASSSVSTGTGRLFF.

This clone was counted once. The chain uses TRBV5-5 and TRBJ2-7; perhaps TRBD2 as D (6 bases). CDR1 SGHKS and CDR2 YYEKEE come from the germline V gene (reference sequence). V lost 4 bases, J lost 3 bases, and 8 bases lay in between. The CDR3 has 12 residues. CDR3 in DNA: TGTGCCAGCAGCCCGGAGGGCTACGAGCAGTACTTC. Residues: CASSPEGYEQYF.

For this clone: At one of its ends the junction is not consistent with the germline gene, which may arise from a read error. This chain joins TRBV7-9 and TRBJ1-5; perhaps TRBD1 as D (5 bases). The germline CDR1 and CDR2 sequences are SEHNR and FQNEAQ (reference sequence). CDR3 length: 12 amino acids. CDR3 coding DNA: TGTTCCAGCAGCTTAAACGGGGGTAGCCAGCATTTT. This gives the protein CSSSLNGGSQHF. The whole variable domain, filled in from reference TRBV7-9 and TRBJ1-5, reads DTGVSQNPRHKITKRGQNVTFRCDPISEHNRLYWYRQTLGQGPEFLTYFQNEAQLEKSRLLSDRFSAERPKGSFSTLEIQRTEQGDSAMYLCSSSLNGGSQHFGDGTRLSIL.

The chain is built from TRBV4-1 and TRBJ1-1; D possibly corresponds to TRBD1 (6 bases). The CDR3 contains 14 residues. Trimming took off 7 bases at V and 1 base at J, with 13 bases between the two ends. From germline, CDR1 is MGHRA and CDR2 YSYEKL. CDR3: CASTVDSKNTEAFF. CDR3 sequence (DNA): TGCGCCAGCACCGTGGACAGCAAGAACACTGAAGCTTTCTTT.

The V gene is TRBV21-1, the J gene TRBJ1-2; the table's D gene call, TRBD1, was not cross checked with the DNA. TRBV21-1 represents a pseudogene. CDR3 length: 17 residues. CDR3 nucleotide sequence: TGTGCCAGCAGCAAAGCAGTGGGCTCGACAGTCCGTGATGGCTACACCTTC. Encoded protein: CASSKAVGSTVRDGYTF.

The chain links TRBV5-8 to TRBJ1-6; D call uncertain. Germline V lookup: CDR1 SGHTS, CDR2 YDEGEE. This CDR3 spans 15 amino acids. The V end lost 4 bases, the J end lost 1 base, and 9 bases lay between the germline ends. As DNA, the CDR3 is TGTGCCAGCAGCCCCGGGAGGTCCTATAATTCACCCCTCCACTTT. Amino acids: CASSPGRSYNSPLHF. The full variable domain, its missing parts supplied by reference TRBV5-8 and TRBJ1-6, is EAGVTQSPTHLIKTRGQQATLRCSPISGHTSVYWYQQALGLGLQFLLWYDEGEERNRGNFPPRFSGRQFPNYSSELNVNALELEDSALYLCASSPGRSYNSPLHFGNGTRLTVT.

The CDR3 protein is CASSNRQGNYGYTF. The CDR3 DNA reads TGTGCCAGCAGCAACCGACAGGGGAATTATGGCTACACCTTC. The chain combines TRBV9 with TRBJ1-2; 8 nucleotides align to TRBD1. The germline gives CDR1 SGDLS, CDR2 YYNGEE. The CDR3 runs 14 residues. Losses at the gene ends were 4 bases for V and 5 bases for J; bases not matched to a gene: 7.

The chain uses TRBV11-3 and TRBJ2-3; 12 bases agree with TRBD2. CDR3 length: 16 amino acids. J gave up 2 bases and V 5 bases, and 5 bases lay outside the gene matches. Germline V gives CDR1 SGHNT, CDR2 YENEEA. For the CDR3, the DNA is TGTGCCAGCAGCCGGACTAGCGGGGCTTACACAGATACGCAGTATTTT. It yields the protein CASSRTSGAYTDTQYF.

V is TRBV7-2 and J is TRBJ2-1, with unresolved D. Trimming removed 3 bases at V and 2 bases at J, with 5 bases between. The CDR3 covers 13 residues. Germline V gene sequence: CDR1 SGHTA, CDR2 FQGNSA. CDR3 sequence reads: CASSFTAYNEQFF. The CDR3 bases are TGTGCCAGCAGCTTTACAGCCTACAATGAGCAGTTCTTC. The complete variable domain, with remaining parts taken from reference TRBV7-2 and TRBJ2-1, reads GAGVSQSPSNKVTEKGKDVELRCDPISGHTALYWYRQSLGQGLEFLIYFQGNSAPDKSGLPSDRFSAERTGGSVSTLTIQRTQQEDSAVYLCASSFTAYNEQFFGPGTRLTVL.

This clone was observed a single time. This chain uses TRBV5-1 with TRBJ2-1; tentative D call: TRBD2 (6 bases). Trimming left V 2 bases short and J 6 bases short, with 15 bases between. CDR3 size: 15 residues. Germline V lookup: CDR1 SGHRS, CDR2 YFSETQ. In DNA form, the CDR3 reads TGCGCCAGCAGCTTTTCCCCGTTAGCGGTCAATGAGCAGTTCTTC. The encoded protein is CASSFSPLAVNEQFF.

The chain joins TRBV27 to TRBJ2-3, with TRBD2 as a possible D gene (6 bases). This CDR3 has 16 residues. From germline, CDR1 is MNHEY and CDR2 SMNVEV (reference sequence). Trimming shortened V by 5 bases and J by 4 bases, and 19 bases separated the two germline ends. The CDR3 DNA reads TGTGCCAGCAGTCAAACCTCTGGGGGGTGGGCAGATACGCAGTATTTT. The encoded protein is CASSQTSGGWADTQYF.

This clone was detected a few times. V usage is TRBV6-1 and J usage is TRBJ1-1; D gene unclear. Germline V lookup: CDR1 MNHNS, CDR2 SASEGT. This CDR3 spans 11 amino acids. CDR3 nucleotide sequence: TGTGGCCTTGCGCGTGGCACTGAAGCTTTCTTT. Translation: CGLARGTEAFF.

This clone was recorded only once. The chain is built from TRBV19 and TRBJ2-4, with TRBD2 identical over 7 bases. This CDR3 region has 15 residues. J lost 6 bases, V lost 5 bases, and 10 bases had no gene match. Per the germline V gene, CDR1 is LNHDA and CDR2 is SQIVND (reference sequence). The CDR3 bases are TGTGCCAGTAGTCCCCTGATCCGCGGGGGAAACATTCAGTACTTC. It yields the protein CASSPLIRGGNIQYF. The full variable domain, rest sourced from reference TRBV19 and TRBJ2-4, is DGGITQSPKYLFRKEGQNVTLSCEQNLNHDAMYWYRQDPGQGLRLIYYSQIVNDFQKGDIAEGYSVSREKKESFPLTVTSAQKNPTAFYLCASSPLIRGGNIQYFGAGTRLSVL.

The chain has TRBV28 and TRBJ2-5; a possible D gene is TRBD1 (6 bases). Germline V gene lookup returns CDR1 MDHEN and CDR2 SYDVKM. This CDR3 spans 15 amino acids. The germline V and J ends were trimmed by 5 bases and 4 bases, with 17 bases remaining between them. In nucleotides, the CDR3 is TGTGCCAGCAGTCCCGGGCAGGGGCTTAGAGAGACCCAGTACTTC. It translates to CASSPGQGLRETQYF.

CDR3 region: CASSISLAGFNEQFF. CDR3 nucleotides: TGTGCCAGTAGTATATCACTAGCGGGGTTCAATGAGCAGTTCTTC. The J gene is TRBJ2-1, the V gene TRBV19, with 10 bases identical to TRBD2. Germline trimming cut 2 bases from V and 6 bases from J; bases unmatched to any gene: 4. The CDR3 is 15 residues long. CDR1 is LNHDA, CDR2 SQIVND, per germline (reference sequence).

This chain joins TRBV19 and TRBJ1-2, with D uncertain. The germline gives CDR1 LNHDA, CDR2 SQIVND (reference sequence). This CDR3 is built from 14 residues. V was trimmed by 5 bases and J by 6 bases, leaving 16 bases between them. The CDR3 bases are TGTGCCAGTAGTCGTATGGGTCAGGAGGATGGCTACACCTTC. Its protein is CASSRMGQEDGYTF.